Below are 24 T cell receptor beta chains sequenced from a single sample in a study of shared clonotypes between healthy human individuals. Clones were read by immunoSEQ multiplex PCR, and TCRdb kept only the in-frame ones, dropping some. The table has under 2,500,000 clones, about 94% seen once. Sequencing was performed on naive CD4+ T cells sorted from blood. Subset here: CD45RA+ positively selected. These receptors were obtained from a young man in good health.

This clone was recorded only once. Other DNA sequences within the sample encode an identical CDR3. V and J are TRBV29-1 and TRBJ2-7; a weak D match, TRBD1 (6 bases). Trimming pared 4 bases from V and 1 base from J, leaving 8 bases between. Germline loops: CDR1 SQVTM, CDR2 ANQGSEA. The CDR3 has 12 residues. The CDR3 DNA is TGCAGCGTTGCCACAGGGTCCTACGAGCAGTACTTC. As protein: CSVATGSYEQYF.

The chain is built from TRBV6-4 and TRBJ2-7; D might be TRBD2 (6 bases). Germline CDR1 MRHNA, CDR2 SNTAGT. The CDR3 has 14 residues. The V gene lost 7 bases and the J gene lost 0 bases, with 13 bases spanning the gap. CDR3 in amino acids: CASTEGGDSYEQYF. CDR3 in DNA: TGTGCCAGCACGGAGGGTGGGGACTCCTACGAGCAGTACTTC.

This clone was seen a few times. The rearrangement links TRBV27 to TRBJ1-6; possibly TRBD1 for D (5 bases). The CDR3 consists of 14 residues. V was shortened by 0 bases and J by 9 bases, with 9 bases between the two germline ends. In germline, CDR1 is MNHEY, CDR2 SMNVEV (reference sequence). The CDR3 here is CASSLSGEGSPLHF. CDR3 nucleotides: TGTGCCAGCAGTTTATCAGGGGAGGGTTCACCCCTCCACTTT.

The CDR3 DNA sequence: TGTGCCAGCAGTTCGGGACAGGCCCTAAAGACCCAGTACTTC. Its protein is CASSSGQALKTQYF. V usage is TRBV5-4 and J usage is TRBJ2-5; TRBD1 aligns across 8 bases. This CDR3 has 14 amino acids. After removal of 5 bases from V and 6 bases from J, the junction contained 9 bases not matched to a gene. Germline values: CDR1 SGHNT, CDR2 YYREEE (reference sequence).

The chain couples TRBV18 to TRBJ1-1, with TRBD1 matching over 8 bases. Germline CDR1 reads KGHSH; CDR2 reads LQKENI. The CDR3 has 15 residues. Trimming removed 3 bases from V and 7 bases from J; junction bases left unmatched: 10. This CDR3 reads CASSPPGTGASEAFF. CDR3 coding DNA: TGTGCCAGCTCACCTCCCGGGACAGGAGCAAGTGAAGCTTTCTTT.

The genes are TRBV6-6 and TRBJ1-2; 10 bases match TRBD1. This CDR3 is built from 15 residues. The J segment lost 6 bases and the V segment lost 0 bases, leaving 4 bases of the junction unmatched. CDR1 and CDR2 from the germline V gene are MNHNY and SVGAGI (reference sequence). The CDR3 coding sequence is TGTGCCAGCAGTTACTCTCGGACAGGGGGGGATGGCTACACCTTC. This codes for CASSYSRTGGDGYTF.

The V call is TRBV12-5, the J call TRBJ1-1; TRBD1 is a possible D gene (5 bases). The germline V gene has CDR1 LGHNT and CDR2 FRNRAP. This CDR3 region has 16 residues. V lost 1 base and J lost 0, with 12 bases in between. CDR3 region: CASGLAPGTVNTEAFF. In nucleotides, the CDR3 is TGTGCTAGTGGTTTGGCCCCCGGGACGGTGAACACTGAAGCTTTCTTT.

The rearrangement uses TRBV6-1 and TRBJ1-5, with TRBD1 matching over 7 bases. CDR1 is MNHNS and CDR2 is SASEGT in the germline V gene. CDR3 length equals 15 residues. Unmatched junction bases numbered 8, after V lost 3 bases and J lost 6 bases. For the CDR3, the DNA is TGTGCCAGCAGTGAGCGACAGGGTTCTACTCAGCCCCAGCATTTT. Its translation is CASSERQGSTQPQHF.

The chain employs TRBV9 and TRBJ2-3; TRBD2 is a possible D gene (5 bases). The germline V gene has CDR1 SGDLS and CDR2 YYNGEE. The CDR3 is made up of 14 amino acids. Trimming removed 3 bases at V and 0 bases at J, with 8 bases between. CDR3 protein: CASSGGFSTDTQYF. The CDR3 DNA is TGTGCCAGCAGCGGAGGGTTCAGCACAGATACGCAGTATTTT.

This chain connects TRBV19 to TRBJ2-5; no definite D call. CDR1 and CDR2 (germline): LNHDA, SQIVND (reference sequence). The V end was cut by 0 bases, the J end by 2 bases, with 4 bases between. The CDR3 covers 13 residues. This CDR3 is CASSIDGQETQYF. The CDR3 coding sequence is TGTGCCAGTAGTATAGACGGTCAAGAGACCCAGTACTTC.

This sequence joins TRBV7-9 and TRBJ2-7; TRBD1 aligns across 8 bases. Germline lookup yields CDR1 SEHNR and CDR2 FQNEAQ (reference sequence). V trimming: 5 bases; J trimming: 2 bases; junction bases outside the gene matches: 8. CDR3 length: 15 residues. CDR3 sequence (DNA): TGTGCCAGCAGCCTCGGACAGGGCCAAGCCTACGAGCAGTACTTC. Translated: CASSLGQGQAYEQYF.

For this clone: A junction boundary mismatches the germline segment, possibly from a read error. V gene TRBV5-5 combines with J gene TRBJ2-7; possible D gene TRBD2, 7 bases. The CDR3 consists of 11 residues. The germline gives CDR1 SGHKS, CDR2 YYEKEE (reference sequence). CDR3: CRGGKNYEQYF. As DNA, the CDR3 is TGCAGGGGAGGGAAAAACTACGAGCAGTACTTC. Full variable domain (remainder filled in from reference TRBV5-5 and TRBJ2-7): DAGVTQSPTHLIKTRGQQVTLRCSPISGHKSVSWYQQVLGQGPQFIFQYYEKEERGRGNFPDRFSARQFPNYSSELNVNALLLGDSALYLCRGGKNYEQYFGPGTRLTVT.

The chain couples TRBV20-1 to TRBJ2-7; no firm D call. The CDR3 has 11 amino acids. Germline V gene lookup returns CDR1 DFQATT and CDR2 SNEGSKA (reference sequence). Trimming cost V 3 bases and J 2 bases, with 5 bases left between them. CDR3 residues: CSASAPYEQYF. In nucleotides, the CDR3 is TGCAGTGCTAGTGCCCCCTACGAGCAGTACTTC.

Remarks on this clone: Within the sample, other DNA sequences also encode this same CDR3. The chain links TRBV5-1 to TRBJ2-3; D ambiguous. Trimming took 0 bases from V and 3 from J, leaving 8 bases between them. The V gene's germline CDR1 is SGHRS and CDR2 YFSETQ. This CDR3 has 14 residues. Here the CDR3 reads CASSLATPTDTQYF. As DNA, the CDR3 is TGCGCCAGCAGCTTGGCAACACCGACAGATACGCAGTATTTT. The variable domain in full, completed from reference TRBV5-1 and TRBJ2-3, reads KAGVTQTPRYLIKTRGQQVTLSCSPISGHRSVSWYQQTPGQGLQFLFEYFSETQRNKGNFPGRFSGRQFSNSRSEMNVSTLELGDSALYLCASSLATPTDTQYFGPGTRLTVL.

The V gene is TRBV28, the J gene TRBJ1-2; 8 bases agree with TRBD1. V lost 5 bases to trimming and J lost 5 bases; unmatched junction nucleotides: 7. The CDR3 loop spans 14 amino acids. In germline, CDR1 is MDHEN, CDR2 SYDVKM. CDR3: CASSRQGIVYGYTF. The CDR3 coding sequence is TGTGCCAGCAGTCGACAGGGGATAGTGTATGGCTACACCTTC.

The J gene is TRBJ2-5, the V gene TRBV5-6, with 10 bases lining up with TRBD2. V lost 7 bases to trimming and J lost 7 bases; unmatched junction nucleotides: 13. The CDR3 covers 15 residues. Germline CDR1 is SGHDT and CDR2 is YYEEEE. The CDR3 DNA reads TGTGCCAGCGGGTCGCTAGCGGGGGAAGGCGGGACCCAGTACTTC. Amino acids: CASGSLAGEGGTQYF.

The rearrangement uses TRBV5-4 and TRBJ2-5; 9 bases match TRBD2. With V trimmed by 4 bases and J by 5 bases, 15 bases remained unmatched. The CDR3 has 17 residues. Germline V lookup: CDR1 SGHNT, CDR2 YYREEE (reference sequence). The CDR3 region has the DNA TGTGCCAGCAGCCCGAGCTGGAGCGGGGGGTTGAGGGAGACCCAGTACTTC. It translates to CASSPSWSGGLRETQYF.

The J gene is TRBJ2-2, the V gene TRBV6-5; D not certain. From germline, CDR1 is MNHEY and CDR2 SVGAGI. There are 14 residues in the CDR3. The V and J ends lost 7 bases and 8 bases respectively, with 17 bases between them. DNA for the CDR3: TGTGCCAGCAAGGACGGACCCATCGAGGGGGAGCTGTTTTTT. Protein sequence: CASKDGPIEGELFF.

The chain combines TRBV13 with TRBJ2-1; D is possibly TRBD2 (5 bases). CDR1 and CDR2 (germline): PRHDT, FYEKMQ (reference sequence). The V end lost 0 bases, the J end lost 0 bases, and 12 bases lay between the germline ends. This CDR3 has 17 residues. CDR3 sequence: CASSLGGGLASYNEQFF. The DNA for the CDR3 is TGTGCCAGCAGCTTAGGAGGAGGTTTAGCCTCCTACAATGAGCAGTTCTTC.

This chain links TRBV28 with TRBJ1-6; 7 bases line up with TRBD1. This CDR3 has 19 residues. J was trimmed by 0 bases and V by 5 bases; bases with no gene match: 13. From germline, CDR1 is MDHEN and CDR2 SYDVKM. CDR3 sequence: CASSTPEGGPSSYNSPLHF. The CDR3 region has the DNA TGTGCCAGCAGTACCCCAGAAGGGGGCCCCAGCTCCTATAATTCACCCCTCCACTTT.

V and J are TRBV11-3 and TRBJ1-1, with unresolved D. The ends were cut back, 5 bases at V and 11 bases at J, with 18 bases in the middle. Per germline, CDR1 SGHNT and CDR2 YENEEA. CDR3 length equals 13 residues. Here the CDR3 reads CASSKDPSGGAFF. CDR3 sequence (DNA): TGTGCCAGCAGCAAGGACCCTTCGGGTGGTGCTTTCTTT. Full variable domain (remainder filled in from reference TRBV11-3 and TRBJ1-1): EAGVVQSPRYKIIEKKQPVAFWCNPISGHNTLYWYLQNLGQGPELLIRYENEEAVDDSQLPKDRFSAERLKGVDSTLKIQPAELGDSAVYLCASSKDPSGGAFFGQGTRLTVV.

The chain links TRBV4-2 to TRBJ1-1, with a weak D call TRBD1 (5 bases). CDR1 is LGHNA, CDR2 YNFKEQ, per germline. This CDR3 spans 18 amino acids. V was clipped by 0 bases and J by 0 bases, with 17 bases between them. CDR3 sequence reads: CASSQDQGLLRVNTEAFF. As DNA, the CDR3 is TGTGCCAGCAGCCAAGATCAGGGACTTCTTCGGGTGAACACTGAAGCTTTCTTT.

This clone was counted once. The chain recombines TRBV10-3 with TRBJ2-4; 9 bases agree with TRBD2. Germline assignment: CDR1 ENHRY and CDR2 SYGVKD. The V and J ends lost 7 bases and 0 bases, in that order; junction bases with no gene match: 1. This CDR3 is 14 amino acids long. The CDR3 coding sequence is TGTGCCATCAATAGCGGGGGAGCCAAAAACATTCAGTACTTC. It codes for CAINSGGAKNIQYF.

The chain couples TRBV5-1 to TRBJ2-7; TRBD2 might be the D (5 bases). Trimming shortened V by 3 bases and J by 7 bases, and 14 bases separated the two germline ends. Looked up from germline, CDR1 is SGHRS and CDR2 is YFSETQ. This CDR3 is 13 amino acids long. The CDR3 nucleotides are TGCGCCAGCAGCTCAATACCAGGCGGGGAGCAGTACTTC. It encodes CASSSIPGGEQYF. Full variable domain (remainder filled in from reference TRBV5-1 and TRBJ2-7): KAGVTQTPRYLIKTRGQQVTLSCSPISGHRSVSWYQQTPGQGLQFLFEYFSETQRNKGNFPGRFSGRQFSNSRSEMNVSTLELGDSALYLCASSSIPGGEQYFGPGTRLTVT.